This TCR beta chain derives from a study of blood T cell repertoires in COVID-19. Per the germline V gene, CDR1 is LNHDA and CDR2 is SQIVND (reference sequence). The junction had 6 bases not matched to a gene; V was cut back by 6 bases and J by 8 bases. The CDR3 is made up of 13 amino acids. Authors' processing steps: Nucleated cell number was recorded as an estimate derived from reference gene primer amplification. This table comes from immunoSEQ multiplex PCR, and its TCRdb copy is limited to in-frame clones, with some not included. For V, J and clone size, that table is used; D and trimming come from the DNA. The sample records some 38,000 clones, 90% to 95% being singletons.

The chain is built from TRBV19 and TRBJ2-1; 8 bases are shared with TRBD2. The source material was peripheral blood. This TCR derives from a man in his fifties with active COVID-19. The CDR3, as DNA: TGTGCCAGTAGAAGCGGGAGCACCGATGAGCAGTTCTTC. Protein sequence: CASRSGSTDEQFF.